This is a list of T cell receptor beta chains from one sample in a study of control samples from healthy donors and cancer patients. Profiled with immunoSEQ multiplex PCR; TCRdb holds only in-frame clones, not every one. The data hold 120,000 or so clones, with about 90% observed a single time. Sequenced material: blood. These receptors were taken from a man aged 18 to 29 in good health. Both conserved end residues are part of each CDR3. The D gene is left open where the match is weak. Where a row states a size, it is once, few, many or the class of an expanded clone; other rows omit it.

D gene	clone size	V gene	J gene	CDR3 protein	CDR3 DNA
NA	NA	TRBV18	TRBJ2-2	CASSPGTGELFF	TGTGCCAGCTCACCAGGGACCGGGGAGCTGTTTTTT
NA	NA	TRBV29-1	TRBJ2-2	CSVGPQMSTGELFF	TGCAGCGTTGGGCCCCAAATGTCCACCGGGGAGCTGTTTTTT
TRBD1	NA	TRBV30	TRBJ1-2	CAWRANNRGHGYTF	TGTGCCTGGAGAGCCAATAACAGGGGGCATGGCTACACCTTC
NA	NA	TRBV24-1	TRBJ1-2	CATSEQTGRGFYGYTF	TGTGCCACCAGTGAGCAAACAGGGAGGGGGTTCTATGGCTACACCTTC
TRBD2	NA	TRBV28	TRBJ2-7	CASSSNGLANSYEQYF	TGTGCCAGCAGTTCCAATGGACTAGCCAACTCCTACGAGCAGTACTTC
TRBD1	NA	TRBV30	TRBJ2-7	CACPRQGANYEQYF	TGTGCCTGCCCCAGACAGGGGGCGAACTACGAGCAGTACTTC
NA	NA	TRBV4-1	TRBJ2-7	CASSQAPGGREVLYEQYF	TGCGCCAGCAGCCAAGCTCCAGGGGGGCGGGAGGTCCTGTACGAGCAGTACTTC
NA	NA	TRBV7-6	TRBJ2-3	CASSARPQGTGPDTQYF	TGTGCCAGCAGCGCGCGACCTCAGGGGACCGGGCCAGATACGCAGTATTTT
TRBD1	NA	TRBV6-5	TRBJ2-5	CATAQTGETQYF	TGTGCCACTGCCCAGACAGGGGAGACCCAGTACTTC
NA	NA	TRBV18	TRBJ1-4	CASSREKVGANEKLFF	TGTGCCAGCTCACGGGAAAAGGTCGGGGCTAATGAAAAACTGTTTTTT
NA	NA	TRBV30	TRBJ1-1	CAWSVPGRRTEAFF	TGTGCCTGGAGTGTACCAGGGCGTCGGACTGAAGCTTTCTTT
NA	NA	TRBV30	TRBJ2-6	CAWSRRGANVLTF	TGTGCCTGGAGCAGGAGAGGGGCCAACGTCCTGACTTTC
TRBD2	NA	TRBV27	TRBJ2-1	CASSFLSGRAKNEQFF	TGTGCCAGCAGTTTCCTAAGCGGGAGGGCCAAGAATGAGCAGTTCTTC
TRBD1	few	TRBV6-4	TRBJ2-3	CASTPGQGVTDTQYF	TGTGCCAGCACCCCGGGACAGGGGGTAACAGATACGCAGTATTTT
NA	NA	TRBV5-1	TRBJ2-1	CASSRQSSYNEQFF	TGCGCCAGCAGCCGACAGAGCTCCTACAATGAGCAGTTCTTC
NA	NA	TRBV7-9	TRBJ2-2	CASSLELGLRGTGELFF	TGTGCCAGCAGCTTAGAGTTAGGTCTCAGGGGCACCGGGGAGCTGTTTTTT
NA	NA	TRBV4-1	TRBJ2-4	CASSQERARIKNIQYF	TGCGCCAGCAGCCAAGAGCGGGCCAGGATCAAAAACATTCAGTACTTC
NA	NA	TRBV27	TRBJ2-1	CASTPTRLQGPYNEQFF	TGTGCCAGCACCCCAACCCGGCTCCAGGGTCCCTACAATGAGCAGTTCTTC
NA	NA	TRBV20-1	TRBJ2-2	CSASLRVNTGELFF	TGCAGTGCTAGTCTGCGGGTGAACACCGGGGAGCTGTTTTTT
TRBD1	NA	TRBV7-2	TRBJ1-1	CASSLLDRVRGTEAFF	TGTGCCAGCAGCTTACTCGACAGGGTTCGGGGGACTGAAGCTTTCTTT
NA	NA	TRBV28	TRBJ1-5	CASSIRREPQHF	TGTGCCAGCAGTATCCGCCGGGAACCCCAGCATTTT
NA	NA	TRBV28	TRBJ2-7	CASSLDSSGATYEQYF	TGTGCCAGCAGTCTCGATTCCAGCGGAGCCACCTACGAGCAGTACTTC
NA	once	TRBV7-3	TRBJ1-2	CASSLTGGDGYTF	TGTGCCAGCAGCTTAACGGGGGGTGATGGCTACACCTTC
TRBD2	NA	TRBV3-1/TRBV3-2	TRBJ2-7	CASSQDIGTSDEQYF	TGTGCCAGCAGCCAAGATATAGGGACTAGCGACGAGCAGTACTTC
NA	NA	TRBV9	TRBJ2-7	CASSVDHGYEQYF	TGTGCCAGCAGCGTAGACCACGGCTACGAGCAGTACTTC
NA	few	TRBV9	TRBJ2-1	CASSLRDTSYNEQFF	TGTGCCAGCAGCTTACGGGACACCTCCTACAATGAGCAGTTCTTC
NA	few	TRBV4-1	TRBJ1-2	CASSQDLGGNYGYTF	TGCGCCAGCAGCCAAGATCTTGGGGGAAACTATGGCTACACCTTC
TRBD1	NA	TRBV14	TRBJ2-6	CASSRQSGTVPSGANVLTF	TGTGCCAGCAGTCGGCAATCCGGGACAGTTCCCTCTGGGGCCAACGTCCTGACTTTC
NA	NA	TRBV15	TRBJ2-1	CATSRDFKSSYNEQFF	TGTGCCACCAGCAGAGATTTTAAGAGCTCCTACAATGAGCAGTTCTTC
NA	NA	TRBV18	TRBJ2-2	CASSPLPGPGDTGELFF	TGTGCCAGCTCACCACTACCGGGCCCGGGCGACACCGGGGAGCTGTTTTTT
NA	NA	TRBV4-1	TRBJ2-7	CASSPRREAPYEQYF	TGCGCCAGCAGCCCCAGGCGTGAGGCACCCTACGAGCAGTACTTC
NA	NA	TRBV19	TRBJ1-3	CASSKSEFSGNTIYF	TGTGCCAGTAGCAAGTCGGAGTTCTCTGGAAACACCATATATTTT